The sequence of this T cell receptor (beta chain) was determined in a study of blood T cells in healthy people across ages. A sample-barcoded 5' primer and a J-beta primer mix were used in a second PCR of about 7 to 11 cycles. TCRdb re-called the 5' RACE reads through MiXCR, storing one row per CDR3 protein. The repertoire holds around 1,600,000 distinct CDR3 sequences, about 42% seen once, with about 4.1% in the top ten. The germline V gene encodes CDR1 MNHNS and CDR2 SASEGT. Trimming pared 7 bases from V and 3 bases from J, leaving 12 bases between. CDR3 length equals 14 residues. This clonotype was recorded a few times.

The receptor was derived from a woman younger than 30 in good health. The sequenced sample consisted of blood. The chain combines TRBV6-1 with TRBJ2-2, with D maybe TRBD2 (7 bases). The CDR3 DNA reads TGTGCCAGCAACGGGGGGCACGACACCGGGGAGCTGTTTTTT. This gives the protein CASNGGHDTGELFF.